The next 7 T cell receptor beta chains were all read from a single sample in a study of CD4 and CD8 cells across lung adenocarcinoma regions. TCRdb re-called the PCR reads with MiXCR, one entry per CDR3 protein. Of about 10,000 distinct CDR3 sequences listed, under 50% are singletons. The material sequenced was CD8+ T cells from the margin of a lung tumor. All receptors derive from a male donor with lung adenocarcinoma. The CD4 and CD8 labels of this study may be unreliable.

The rearrangement links TRBV9 to TRBJ2-3; D ambiguous. CDR1 and CDR2 (germline): SGDLS, YYNGEE. V was trimmed by 0 bases and J by 4 bases, leaving 12 bases between them. The CDR3 is 15 amino acids. The CDR3 coding sequence is TGTGCCAGCAGCGTAGAAGGGCACTACGCAGATACGCAGTATTTT. Protein sequence: CASSVEGHYADTQYF.

This clonotype has only one observation. The rearrangement uses TRBV5-1 and TRBJ1-4, with 7 bases fitting TRBD1. The germline V gene has CDR1 SGHRS and CDR2 YFSETQ. This CDR3 is 14 amino acids long. With 4 bases clipped from V and 7 bases from J, the junction kept 7 bases outside the gene matches. The CDR3: CASSQNRGGEKLFF. DNA of the CDR3: TGCGCCAGCAGCCAAAACAGGGGAGGTGAAAAACTGTTTTTT.

This clonotype was picked up a small number of times. The chain is built from TRBV6-5 and TRBJ2-1; 12 bases map to TRBD2. CDR1 and CDR2 (germline): MNHEY, SVGAGI. V shed 4 bases, J shed 0 bases, and the junction held 4 bases outside the gene matches. The CDR3 length is 17 residues. The CDR3 reads CASSFWTSGDSYNEQFF. The CDR3 nucleotides read TGTGCCAGCAGTTTCTGGACTAGCGGGGACTCCTACAATGAGCAGTTCTTC.

This sequence joins TRBV7-2 and TRBJ2-1, with 8 bases identical to TRBD2. The J call may be in error: the DNA end matches TRBJ2-7 better. Looked up from germline, CDR1 is SGHTA and CDR2 is FQGNSA. This CDR3 comprises 14 residues. CDR3 bases: TGTGCCAGCAGGGAAAACGGGAGGGAGAATGAGCAGTACTTC. It specifies CASRENGRENEQYF.

By its share, this clonotype is medium-sized. The chain combines TRBV27 with TRBJ2-3; possible D gene TRBD2, 5 bases. The CDR3 is 12 amino acids. Trimming cost V 5 bases and J 7 bases, with 10 bases left between them. Germline V gene lookup returns CDR1 MNHEY and CDR2 SMNVEV (reference sequence). DNA of the CDR3: TGTGCCAGCAGTCTGGACGGGAATACGCAGTATTTT. Translated, it gives CASSLDGNTQYF.

J is TRBJ2-2 and V is TRBV27, with 8 bases matching TRBD1. The V gene end was trimmed by 5 bases and the J gene end by 1 base; junction bases not matched to a gene: 12. The CDR3 consists of 18 residues. Looked up from germline, CDR1 is MNHEY and CDR2 is SMNVEV (reference sequence). The CDR3 loop is CASSPGQDPIGNTGELFF. For the CDR3, the DNA is TGTGCCAGCAGTCCGGGACAGGATCCAATCGGGAACACCGGGGAGCTGTTTTTT.

Remarks on this clonotype: Its ends do not fully match the called genes, so a read error is possible. The chain recombines TRBV10-3 with TRBJ2-3; D may be TRBD1 (6 bases). The CDR3 sequence is 14 residues long. Germline values: CDR1 ENHRY, CDR2 SYGVKD. This CDR3 is CAGIGGGATDTQYF. The DNA of the CDR3 is TGTGCCGGGATTGGGGGCGGTGCCACAGATACGCAGTATTTC.